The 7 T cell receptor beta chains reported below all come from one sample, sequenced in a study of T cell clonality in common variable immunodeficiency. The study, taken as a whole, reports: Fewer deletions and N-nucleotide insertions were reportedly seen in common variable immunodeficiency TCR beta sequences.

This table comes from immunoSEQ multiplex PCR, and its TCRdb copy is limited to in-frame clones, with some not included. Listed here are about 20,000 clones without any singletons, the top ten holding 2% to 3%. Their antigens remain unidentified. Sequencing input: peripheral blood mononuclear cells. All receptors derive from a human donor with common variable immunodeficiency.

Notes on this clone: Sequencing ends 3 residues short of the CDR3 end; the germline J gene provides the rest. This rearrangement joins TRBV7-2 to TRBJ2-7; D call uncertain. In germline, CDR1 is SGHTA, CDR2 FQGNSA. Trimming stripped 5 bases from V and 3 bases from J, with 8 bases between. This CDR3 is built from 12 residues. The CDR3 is CASSDSGYEQYF. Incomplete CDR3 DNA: TGTGCCAGCAGCGACTCCGGCTACGAG.

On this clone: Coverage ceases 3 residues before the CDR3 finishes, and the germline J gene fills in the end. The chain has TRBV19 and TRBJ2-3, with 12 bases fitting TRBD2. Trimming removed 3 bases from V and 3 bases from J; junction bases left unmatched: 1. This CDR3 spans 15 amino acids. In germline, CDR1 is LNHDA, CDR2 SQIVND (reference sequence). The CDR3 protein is CASSMGTSGTDTQYF. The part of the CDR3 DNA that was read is TGTGCCAGTAGTATGGGGACTAGCGGGACAGATACG.

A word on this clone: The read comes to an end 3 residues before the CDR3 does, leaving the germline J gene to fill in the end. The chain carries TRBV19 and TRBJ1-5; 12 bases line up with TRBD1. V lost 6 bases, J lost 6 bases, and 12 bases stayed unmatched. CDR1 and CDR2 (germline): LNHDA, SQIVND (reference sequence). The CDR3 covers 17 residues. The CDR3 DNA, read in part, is TGTGCCAGTAGCTTTGGGACAGGGGGCTTTTTTTCTCAGCCC. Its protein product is CASSFGTGGFFSQP. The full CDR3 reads CASSFGTGGFFSQPQHF.

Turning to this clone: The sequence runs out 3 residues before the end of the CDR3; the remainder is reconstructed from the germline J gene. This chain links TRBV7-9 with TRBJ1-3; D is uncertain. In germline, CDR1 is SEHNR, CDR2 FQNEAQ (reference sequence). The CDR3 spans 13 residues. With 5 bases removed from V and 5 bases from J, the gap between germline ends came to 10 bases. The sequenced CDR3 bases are TGTGCCAGCAGCCAGGACTCCCGAAACACC. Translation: CASSQDSRNT. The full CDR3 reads CASSQDSRNTIYF. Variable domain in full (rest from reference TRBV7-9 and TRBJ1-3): DTGVSQNPRHKITKRGQNVTFRCDPISEHNRLYWYRQTLGQGPEFLTYFQNEAQLEKSRLLSDRFSAERPKGSFSTLEIQRTEQGDSAMYLCASSQDSRNTIYFGEGSWLTVV.

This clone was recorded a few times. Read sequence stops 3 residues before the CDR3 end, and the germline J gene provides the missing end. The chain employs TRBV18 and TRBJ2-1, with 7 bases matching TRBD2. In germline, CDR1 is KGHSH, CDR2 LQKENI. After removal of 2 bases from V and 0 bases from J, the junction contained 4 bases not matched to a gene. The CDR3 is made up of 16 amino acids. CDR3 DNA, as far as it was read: TGTGCCAGCTCACCAGGACTAGGGAGCTCCTACAATGAG. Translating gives CASSPGLGSSYNE. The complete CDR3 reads CASSPGLGSSYNEQFF.

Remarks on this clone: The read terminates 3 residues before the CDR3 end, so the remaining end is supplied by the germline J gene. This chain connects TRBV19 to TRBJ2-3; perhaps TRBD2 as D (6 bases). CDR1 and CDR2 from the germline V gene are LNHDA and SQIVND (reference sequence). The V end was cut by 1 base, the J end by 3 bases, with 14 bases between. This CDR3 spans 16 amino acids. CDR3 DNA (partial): TGTGCCAGTAGTATAGCTTCCGGCGGGAAGACAGATACG. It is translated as CASSIASGGKTDT. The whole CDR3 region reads CASSIASGGKTDTQYF.

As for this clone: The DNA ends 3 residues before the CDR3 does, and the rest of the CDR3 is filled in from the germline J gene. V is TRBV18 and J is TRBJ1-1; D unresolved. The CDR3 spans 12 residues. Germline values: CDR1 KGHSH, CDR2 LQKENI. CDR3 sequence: CASSPQQAVAFF. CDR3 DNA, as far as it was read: TGTGCCAGCTCACCTCAGCAGGCCGTT. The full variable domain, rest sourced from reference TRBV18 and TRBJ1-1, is NAGVMQNPRHLVRRRGQEARLRCSPMKGHSHVYWYRQLPEEGLKFMVYLQKENIIDESGMPKERFSAEFPKEGPSILRIQQVVRGDSAAYFCASSPQQAVAFFGQGTRLTVV.